In this sample, the clone carrying this T cell receptor (beta chain) turned up a few times. These data are taken from a study of identical twins. The CDR3 spans 15 residues. Losses at the gene ends were 2 bases for V and 5 bases for J; bases not matched to a gene: 6. TCRdb called the 5' RACE reads again in MiXCR, with one record for every CDR3 protein. The top ten hold 35% to 45% of the sample, which has approximately 190,000 distinct CDR3 sequences, approximately 16% seen once. In addition, the sample was reused for a study of T cells expressing NK-cell markers. That work contributes: In about six donors, dominant CD3+CD56+NKG2C+ clones formed about 1.0-7.0% of CD8+ cells.

The TCR originated in a young woman in good health. Sequenced: CD8+ T cells sorted from blood. This chain uses TRBV12-3 or TRBV12-4 with TRBJ2-5, with 9 bases lining up with TRBD2. The chain's CDR3 is CASSLYGGGEETQYF. CDR3 DNA sequence: TGTGCCAGCAGTTTATATGGCGGGGGGGAGGAGACCCAGTACTTC.